The entry that follows covers one T cell receptor (beta chain) sequence. Germline CDR1 SGHVS, CDR2 FQNEAQ. V was trimmed by 5 bases and J by 7 bases, leaving 17 bases between them. CDR3 length: 15 amino acids. These data are taken from a study of blood T cell repertoires in COVID-19. Overall study: Samples representing acute and convalescent COVID-19 were sourced from the United States, Italy and Spain. PBMCs, B-cell-depleted T cells, or T cells were the source of the cDNA or gDNA that made up the material.

Authors' methods: Amplification of reference gene primers provided the estimated nucleated cell counts. Only in-frame clones appear in the TCRdb table, and some are missing; sequencing was by immunoSEQ multiplex PCR. V and J calls and clone size are copied from that table; D and trimming were computed from the DNA. The sample gives around 43,000 clones, about nine tenths of which show up once; about 22% is in the top ten. The sample taken for sequencing was peripheral blood. J is TRBJ1-4 and V is TRBV7-8; a possible D gene is TRBD1 (6 bases). The receptor's source is a man aged 50-60 years with active COVID-19. CDR3 coding DNA: TGTGCCAGCAGCCCTCGGGGGGCCGGGAGTGAAAAACTGTTTTTT. This sequence encodes CASSPRGAGSEKLFF.